The next 6 T cell receptor beta chains were all read from a single sample in a study of T cell responses to AZD1222 COVID-19 vaccine. TCRdb keeps only in-frame clones here, not all; method: immunoSEQ multiplex PCR. The table shows tens of thousands of clones, with more than 75% occurring only once. Sequenced here: peripheral blood, sampled 28 days after the second AZD1222 dose. The source is an adult who received the AZD1222 COVID-19 vaccine.

The chain recombines TRBV19 with TRBJ2-3; D is undetermined. The germline V and J ends were trimmed by 6 bases and 3 bases, with 10 bases remaining between them. The germline CDR1 and CDR2 sequences are LNHDA and SQIVND (reference sequence). The CDR3 is 13 amino acids. This CDR3 is CASSGVETDTQYF. DNA of the CDR3: TGTGCCAGTAGCGGAGTTGAGACAGATACGCAGTATTTT.

V gene TRBV4-2 combines with J gene TRBJ1-3; D gene ambiguous. The germline CDR1 and CDR2 sequences are LGHNA and YNFKEQ. V lost 1 base and J 0 bases, leaving 10 bases between the germline ends. The CDR3 is 16 residues long. As DNA, the CDR3 is TGTGCCAGCAGCCAAGTGCCAACCGGCTCTGGAAACACCATATATTTT. Translated, it gives CASSQVPTGSGNTIYF.

The chain recombines TRBV3-1 (or the pseudogene TRBV3-2) with TRBJ2-6; 8 bases fit TRBD2. CDR1 LGHDT and CDR2 YNNKEL come from the germline V gene (reference sequence). V shed 4 bases, J shed 0 bases, and the junction held 11 bases outside the gene matches. The CDR3 is made up of 19 amino acids. The CDR3 nucleotides are TGTGCCAGCAGCCCCCCCCTGGGAGCGGGGGACTCTGGGGCCAACGTCCTGACTTTC. Translating it yields CASSPPLGAGDSGANVLTF.

This clone appeared once. The chain employs TRBV5-1 and TRBJ1-5, with 7 positions matching TRBD1. CDR1 and CDR2 (germline): SGHRS, YFSETQ. This CDR3 contains 15 residues. J gave up 7 bases and V 2 bases, and 9 bases lay outside the gene matches. The CDR3 sequence: CASSFTGAAGQPQHF. The CDR3 DNA is TGCGCCAGCAGCTTTACAGGGGCGGCCGGACAGCCCCAGCATTTT.

The chain recombines TRBV24-1 with TRBJ1-1; D is perhaps TRBD1 (5 bases). The V end lost 2 bases, the J end lost 5 bases, and 14 bases lay between the germline ends. CDR1 and CDR2 from the germline V gene are KGHDR and SFDVKD. This CDR3 spans 15 amino acids. CDR3 nucleotides: TGTGCCACCAGTGATTCGGTGCAGGGTGGAACTGAAGCTTTCTTT. This gives the protein CATSDSVQGGTEAFF.

This clone was detected a few times. The V gene is TRBV29-1, the J gene TRBJ2-7, with D perhaps matching TRBD1 (6 bases). Trimming took off 6 bases at V and 6 bases at J, with 12 bases between the two ends. From germline, CDR1 is SQVTM and CDR2 ANQGSEA. The CDR3 covers 11 residues. This CDR3 is CSVLTGGEQYV. The CDR3 DNA sequence: TGCAGCGTGCTGACAGGAGGCGAGCAGTACGTC.